This TCR beta chain was obtained from a study of Ad26.COV2.S vaccination and SARS-CoV-2 variants (dated by TCRdb to the early 2020s). Concerning the study at large: Vaccine-arm donors came from COV1001, a multicentre, randomized, double-blind, placebo-controlled phase I-IIa trial of Ad26.COV2.S in healthy adults. Blinding of investigators to trial group allocation was maintained during experiments and outcome assessment. Trial participants were randomized into five groups of five: low-dose or high-dose Ad26.COV2.S given once or twice, or placebo on both occasions. Dosing of Ad26.COV2.S was intramuscular, at either 5x10^10 or 1x10^11 viral particles, delivered as one shot or as two shots spaced 56 days apart. The specificity and breadth of SARS-CoV-2-reactive T cell receptors after Ad26.COV2.S vaccination were assessed by TCRbeta repertoire sequencing. A total of 32 samples were included in the TCR-sequenced set, comprising 19 Ad26.COV2.S vaccine recipients, 5 placebo recipients and 8 SARS-CoV-2 convalescent individuals. Results the study describes overall, beyond this receptor: Vaccine and placebo recipients had similar non-spike TCR breadth, a finding consistent with the vaccine containing only spike. Comparing responses between vaccine doses or regimens was not something the study was powered to do. After vaccination, substantial breadth of spike-specific CD8+ and CD4+ T cell responses was reported. Ad26.COV2.S recipients had higher spike-specific TCR breadth than placebo recipients (P = 0.0014). According to the authors, total T cell responses may have been underestimated by the TCR breadth and depth analyses.

CDR3 length: 15 amino acids, cysteine to phenylalanine. The retained sequence is limited to the CDR3, 45 bases, with the frame set at the first base. This clone has more than one count but fewer than ten. Its antigen has not been determined. Per-base quality was not reported, and no clone a single base away is much larger than it. Interpreted using the paper, the treatment or condition label stands for: approximately 18 received Ad26.COV2.S at low or high dose, single or two shots; roughly five received placebo; per-sample allocation not given. For vaccine and placebo recipients, repertoires were sequenced using samples collected on day 63 after the first injection. In Cohort 1b, some 25 adults aged 18-55 years were enrolled at a single site in Boston, USA, between 29 July and 7 August 2020. As a vaccine, Ad26.COV2.S was a replication-incompetent adenovirus type 26 vector that expressed a prefusion-stabilized SARS-CoV-2 spike protein derived from the original Wuhan strain.

The immunoSEQ Assay was the method used to sequence TCRbeta CDR3 regions. After extraction, genomic DNA underwent amplification by bias-controlled multiplex PCR, followed by high-throughput sequencing. In the source study's methods: To quantify the absolute abundance of every unique TCRbeta CDR3 region, sequences were collapsed and filtered. T cell fraction was estimated by normalizing TCRbeta template counts to usable DNA, which was measured by amplifying reference genes present in all nucleated cells. Repertoire TCRs were annotated as SARS-CoV-2-specific when V gene, CDR3 amino acid sequence and J gene were exactly matched to a known reactive TCR set. The reference SARS-CoV-2 TCR set was derived from MIRA and filtered for enrichment in COVID-19-positive ImmuneCODE repertoires, a step that removed public or cross-reactive TCRs. Based on the MIRA antigens, annotated TCRs were further analysed at the level of specific ORF or position within ORF. Breadth was defined as annotated unique rearrangements over total unique productive rearrangements; depth was the summed frequency of those rearrangements. Two-sided Wilcoxon rank-sum tests were used to compare TCR breadth between groups. Drawn from immuneACCESS, this table holds only the in-frame rearrangements with V and J called that TCRdb kept. Clones are partly lost; checked studies trace under half to an unresolved V gene and leave the rest unexplained. The V and J calls and clone size are taken from that table; D and trimming were inferred from the DNA. Here the sample has some 400,000 clones; approximately 89% occur a single time. The top ten constitute 1.5% to 2% of the sample.

The chain is made from TRBV12-2 and TRBJ1-6. TRBV12-2 is classified as a pseudogene. Source: peripheral blood, taken in a trial of Ad26.COV2.S vaccine versus placebo. The TCR originated in a person aged 18-65 years who received the Ad26.COV2.S COVID-19 vaccine or a placebo. The DNA sequence is as follows: TGTGCAAGTCGCTTAGTCCGGGACGAGGGGTCACCCCTCCACTTT. Its protein is CASRLVRDEGSPLHF.